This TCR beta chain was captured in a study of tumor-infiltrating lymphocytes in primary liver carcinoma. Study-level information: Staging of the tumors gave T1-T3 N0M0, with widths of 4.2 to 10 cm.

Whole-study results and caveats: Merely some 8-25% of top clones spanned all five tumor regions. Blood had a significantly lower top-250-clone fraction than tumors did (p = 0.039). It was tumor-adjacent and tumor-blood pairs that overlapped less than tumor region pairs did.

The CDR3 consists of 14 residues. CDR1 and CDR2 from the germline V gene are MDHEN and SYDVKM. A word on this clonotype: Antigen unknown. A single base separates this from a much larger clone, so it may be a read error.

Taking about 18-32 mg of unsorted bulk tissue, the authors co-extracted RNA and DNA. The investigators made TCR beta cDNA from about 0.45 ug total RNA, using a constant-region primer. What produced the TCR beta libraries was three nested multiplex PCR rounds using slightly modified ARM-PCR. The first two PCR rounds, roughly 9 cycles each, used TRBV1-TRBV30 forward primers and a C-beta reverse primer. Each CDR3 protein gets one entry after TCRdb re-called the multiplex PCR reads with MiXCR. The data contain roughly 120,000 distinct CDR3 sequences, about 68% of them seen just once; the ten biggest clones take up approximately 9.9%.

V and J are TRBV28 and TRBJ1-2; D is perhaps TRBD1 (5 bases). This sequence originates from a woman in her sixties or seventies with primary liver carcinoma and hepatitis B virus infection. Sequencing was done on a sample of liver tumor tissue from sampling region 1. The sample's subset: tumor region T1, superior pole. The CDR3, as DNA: TGTGCCAGCAGGTACTCGGGACGGCTCTATGGCTGCACCTTC. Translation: CASRYSGRLYGCTF.